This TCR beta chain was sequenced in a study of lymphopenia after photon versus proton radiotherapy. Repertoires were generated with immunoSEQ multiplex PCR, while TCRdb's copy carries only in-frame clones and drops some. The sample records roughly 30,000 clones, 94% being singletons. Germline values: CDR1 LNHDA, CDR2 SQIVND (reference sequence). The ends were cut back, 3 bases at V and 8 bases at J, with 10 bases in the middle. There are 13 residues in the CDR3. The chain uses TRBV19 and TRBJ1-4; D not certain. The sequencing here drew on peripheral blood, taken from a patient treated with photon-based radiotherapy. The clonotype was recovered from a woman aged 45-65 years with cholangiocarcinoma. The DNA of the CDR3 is TGTGCCAGTAGTATGAGGCCCGGGGAAAAACTGTTTTTT. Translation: CASSMRPGEKLFF.